Described below is a single T cell receptor (beta chain) sequence and its context. The record originates from a study of blood T cell repertoires in COVID-19. Study context: COVID-19 samples collected from the United States, Italy and Spain covered acute and convalescent phases. Sources were T cells, B-cell-depleted T cells, or PBMCs; the material itself was cDNA or gDNA.

Per the original methods: Estimation of nucleated cell counts relied on the amplification of reference gene primers. Sequencing was performed with immunoSEQ multiplex PCR; in TCRdb, only in-frame clones are kept and a portion is missing. The V and J calls and clone size come from that table; D and trimming were worked out from the DNA. Of 80,000 to 90,000 clones in the sample, around 88% were seen once. Unmatched junction bases numbered 3, after V lost 4 bases and J lost 0 bases. The CDR3 covers 14 residues. Germline V gene data show CDR1 as SGHDT and CDR2 as YYEEEE. Sequencing input: peripheral blood. The sequence was obtained from a man older than 75 with active or convalescent COVID-19. The chain links TRBV5-6 to TRBJ2-7; 8 bases map to TRBD2. CDR3 protein: CASSPGGSSYEQYF. DNA for the CDR3: TGTGCCAGCAGCCCGGGAGGGAGCTCCTACGAGCAGTACTTC. Full variable domain (remainder filled in from reference TRBV5-6 and TRBJ2-7): DAGVTQSPTHLIKTRGQQVTLRCSPKSGHDTVSWYQQALGQGPQFIFQYYEEEERQRGNFPDRFSGHQFPNYSSELNVNALLLGDSALYLCASSPGGSSYEQYFGPGTRLTVT.